What follows are 8 T cell receptor beta chains derived from one specimen sequenced in a study of blood T cell repertoires in COVID-19. Produced via immunoSEQ multiplex PCR; TCRdb's table is partial and in-frame only. The sample carries 300,000 to 400,000 clones, more than 75% recorded once. The sample comprised peripheral blood. All receptors derive from a woman between 50 and 59 years old with COVID-19, enrolled during active disease.

As for this clone: The sample contains more than one DNA sequence encoding this CDR3. The chain combines TRBV18 with TRBJ2-7, with a weak D call TRBD2 (5 bases). V shed 2 bases and J shed 3 bases, with 8 bases lying between them. Germline CDR1 is KGHSH and CDR2 is LQKENI. The CDR3 has 13 residues. The CDR3 here is CASSPASSYEQYF. The CDR3 DNA reads TGTGCCAGCTCACCAGCTAGCAGCTACGAGCAGTACTTC. Based on the CDR3 plus reference TRBV18 and TRBJ2-7, the full variable domain is NAGVMQNPRHLVRRRGQEARLRCSPMKGHSHVYWYRQLPEEGLKFMVYLQKENIIDESGMPKERFSAEFPKEGPSILRIQQVVRGDSAAYFCASSPASSYEQYFGPGTRLTVT.

The rearrangement joins TRBV5-4 to TRBJ1-1, with unresolved D. With 0 bases removed from V and 1 base from J, the gap between germline ends came to 16 bases. Per germline, CDR1 SGHNT and CDR2 YYREEE (reference sequence). The CDR3 covers 17 residues. The CDR3 here is CASSLEYYQQSNTEAFF. CDR3 sequence (DNA): TGTGCCAGCAGCTTGGAATATTATCAACAATCGAACACTGAAGCTTTCTTT.

The CDR3 sequence: CASSGGQAKNQPQHF. In nucleotides, the CDR3 is TGTGCCAGCAGCGGGGGACAGGCAAAAAATCAGCCCCAGCATTTT. The chain uses TRBV9 and TRBJ1-5, with 8 bases fitting TRBD1. Germline assignment: CDR1 SGDLS and CDR2 YYNGEE. V trimming: 3 bases; J trimming: 4 bases; junction bases outside the gene matches: 6. This CDR3 region has 15 residues.

The genes are TRBV3-1 (or the pseudogene TRBV3-2) and TRBJ2-7; unclear D gene. Trimming left V 5 bases short and J 1 base short, with 3 bases between. The CDR3 is made up of 11 amino acids. From germline, CDR1 is LGHDT and CDR2 YNNKEL (reference sequence). In nucleotides, the CDR3 is TGTGCCAGCAGCTCATCCTACGAGCAGTACTTC. Protein product: CASSSSYEQYF.

The V call is TRBV11-2, the J call TRBJ1-4; D perhaps matches TRBD1 (5 bases). Per germline, CDR1 SGHAT and CDR2 FQNNGV. Between the trimmed V and J ends, which lost 1 base and 8 bases, there was a span of 11 bases. The CDR3 spans 14 residues. The CDR3 region is CASSLVGAREKLFF. The CDR3, as DNA: TGTGCCAGCAGCTTAGTAGGGGCGAGAGAAAAACTGTTTTTT.

This clone was detected many times. This sequence joins TRBV5-1 and TRBJ2-3; D not certain. Trimming pared 0 bases from V and 5 bases from J, leaving 10 bases between. This CDR3 is built from 14 residues. CDR1 is SGHRS and CDR2 is YFSETQ in the germline V gene. CDR3 coding DNA: TGCGCCAGCAGCTTGGGTCAGGCGTTAGATACGCAGTATTTT. Translating it yields CASSLGQALDTQYF.

This clone turned up a few times. This chain connects TRBV7-9 to TRBJ1-3, with TRBD1 matching over 8 bases. CDR1 and CDR2 (germline): SEHNR, FQNEAQ (reference sequence). The CDR3 length is 14 residues. The trim removed 7 bases at V and 9 bases at J, leaving 11 bases unmatched. This chain's CDR3 is CASTVDRDKSTIYF. CDR3 DNA: TGTGCCAGCACCGTGGACAGGGATAAAAGCACCATATATTTT.

This chain connects TRBV19 to TRBJ2-7; TRBD1 might be the D (7 bases). The germline V gene encodes CDR1 LNHDA and CDR2 SQIVND (reference sequence). With 4 bases removed from V and 5 bases from J, the gap between germline ends came to 12 bases. The CDR3 spans 13 residues. In DNA form, the CDR3 reads TGTGCCAGTAGTAGGCAGGGGGGCCACGAGCAGTACTTC. Translated, it gives CASSRQGGHEQYF.